Listed below are T cell receptor beta chains from one sample, sequenced in a study of blood T cell repertoires in COVID-19. Some clones are missing from TCRdb's copy, which holds only in-frame ones; the method was immunoSEQ multiplex PCR. The sample records 250,000 to 350,000 clones, 89% being singletons. Sample: peripheral blood. The receptors originated from a woman in her sixties with acute or convalescent COVID-19. The CDR3 runs from the conserved cysteine through the conserved F or W. D genes are given only for firm matches. Size values are once, few and many counts, or a class for expanded clones, and some rows have none.

v_call	clone_size	j_call	d_call	cdr3_nt	cdr3_aa
TRBV7-6	once	TRBJ2-5	TRBD2	TGTGCCAGCAGCTACCAGACTGGGACTAGCGGGAGGGCGGTGGGGCAAGAGACCCAGTACTTC	CASSYQTGTSGRAVGQETQYF
TRBV19	.	TRBJ1-1	.	TGTGCCAGTAGTAGACAGGCGGCGAGCCCTGAAGCTTTCTTT	CASSRQAASPEAFF
TRBV6-2/TRBV6-3	.	TRBJ1-2	.	TGTGCCAGCAGTTCGACCCCGGCCTCGGGGGGCTTC	CASSSTPASGGF
TRBV5-5	.	TRBJ2-5	TRBD2	TGTGCCAGCAGCTTAGTTCCTGGTCTCGGACTAGCGGAACAAGAGACCCAGTACTTC	CASSLVPGLGLAEQETQYF
TRBV23-1	.	TRBJ2-4	TRBD2	TGCGCCAGCAGTCAATCCGGGGGACTAGCGGGGGTCGTTCAGTACTTC	CASSQSGGLAGVVQYF
TRBV28	.	TRBJ2-7	.	TGTGCCAGCACCCCGGCCCCTGTCCGCCCGGGGTACGAGCAGTACTTC	CASTPAPVRPGYEQYF
TRBV5-6	.	TRBJ2-3	TRBD1	TGTGCCAGCAGCCGGCCGGACAGGGCTGATACGCAGTATTTT	CASSRPDRADTQYF
TRBV7-2	.	TRBJ2-7	.	TGTGCCAGCAGCTTAGATGGACAGAACTACGAGCAGTACTTC	CASSLDGQNYEQYF
TRBV15	once	TRBJ1-4	.	TGTGCCACCAGCAGAGATCAGGCAGGGTCAGGGGAAAAACTGTTTTTT	CATSRDQAGSGEKLFF
TRBV7-2	.	TRBJ2-1	.	TGTGCCAGCAGCTCCGAAACCGCGCCGTTCTTC	CASSSETAPFF
TRBV5-1	.	TRBJ1-1	TRBD1	TGCGCCAGCAGCATCAGGACAGGGGAAGGTACTGAAGCTTTCTTT	CASSIRTGEGTEAFF
TRBV4-1	.	TRBJ1-2	.	TGCGCCAGCAGCCAAGGAGGACACTACAACTATGGCTACACCTTC	CASSQGGHYNYGYTF
TRBV4-1	.	TRBJ1-1	.	TGCGCCAGCAGCCAAGAAAAAACTATGGCTTTCTTT	CASSQEKTMAFF
TRBV2	.	TRBJ1-2	.	TGTGCCAGCAGCCGCCGAGATAGCTACACCTTC	CASSRRDSYTF
TRBV6-5	.	TRBJ2-1	TRBD1	TGTGCCAGCAGTACGACAGGGGGCTACAATGAGCAGTTCTTC	CASSTTGGYNEQFF